The T cell receptor beta chain described here comes from a study of control samples from healthy donors and cancer patients. The repertoire was sequenced with immunoSEQ multiplex PCR; TCRdb's copy has only in-frame clones and lacks some. The listing records roughly 190,000 clones. The sequence came from a woman between 25 and 40 years old in good health. The sample comprised blood.

The CDR3 DNA is TGTGCCAGCCTGAGGGCAGGGGTGGAGAAAAGTGGCTACACCTTC. Translation: CASLRAGVEKSGYTF. The rearrangement joins TRBV6-5 to TRBJ1-2; D might be TRBD1 (6 bases). This CDR3 region has 15 residues. The V gene lost 8 bases and the J gene lost 7 bases, with 23 bases spanning the gap. Germline assignment: CDR1 MNHEY and CDR2 SVGAGI.